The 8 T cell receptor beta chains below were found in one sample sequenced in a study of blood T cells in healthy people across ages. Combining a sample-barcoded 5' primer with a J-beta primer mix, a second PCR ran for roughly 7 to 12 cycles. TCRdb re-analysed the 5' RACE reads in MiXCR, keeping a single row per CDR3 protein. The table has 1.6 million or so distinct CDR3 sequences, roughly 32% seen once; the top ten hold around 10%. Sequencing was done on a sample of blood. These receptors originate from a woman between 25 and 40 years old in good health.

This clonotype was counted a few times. The CDR3 here is CASSRPGLADSRGEQYF. The CDR3 nucleotides read TGTGCCAGCAGCCGTCCGGGACTAGCGGACTCCCGCGGCGAGCAGTACTTC. The genes are TRBV3-1 and TRBJ2-7; 11 bases align to TRBD2. In germline, CDR1 is LGHDT, CDR2 YNNKEL (reference sequence). V gave up 4 bases and J gave up 6 bases; unmatched junction bases: 14. The CDR3 totals 17 residues.

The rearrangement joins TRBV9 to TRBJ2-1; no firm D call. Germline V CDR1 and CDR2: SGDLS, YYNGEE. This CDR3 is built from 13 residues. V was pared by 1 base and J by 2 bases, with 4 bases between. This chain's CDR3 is CASSVSAYNEQFF. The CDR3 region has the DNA TGTGCCAGCAGCGTATCAGCCTACAATGAGCAGTTCTTC. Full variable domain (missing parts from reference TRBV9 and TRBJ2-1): DSGVTQTPKHLITATGQRVTLRCSPRSGDLSVYWYQQSLDQGLQFLIQYYNGEERAKGNILERFSAQQFPDLHSELNLSSLELGDSALYFCASSVSAYNEQFFGPGTRLTVL.

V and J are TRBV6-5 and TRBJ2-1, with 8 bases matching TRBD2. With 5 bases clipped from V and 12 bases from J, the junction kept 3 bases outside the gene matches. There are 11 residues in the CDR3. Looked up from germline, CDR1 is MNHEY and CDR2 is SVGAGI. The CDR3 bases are TGTGCCAGCAGTCGAGCGGGGGCGCAGTTCTTC. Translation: CASSRAGAQFF.

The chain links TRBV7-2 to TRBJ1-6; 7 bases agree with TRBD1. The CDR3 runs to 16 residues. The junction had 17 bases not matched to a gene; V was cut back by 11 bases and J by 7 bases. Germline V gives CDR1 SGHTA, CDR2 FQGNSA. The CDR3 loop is CAGNLDRVTPNSPLHF. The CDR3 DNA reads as TGTGCCGGCAACTTAGACAGGGTGACTCCAAATTCACCCCTCCACTTT. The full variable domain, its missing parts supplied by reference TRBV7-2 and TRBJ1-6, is GAGVSQSPSNKVTEKGKDVELRCDPISGHTALYWYRQSLGQGLEFLIYFQGNSAPDKSGLPSDRFSAERTGGSVSTLTIQRTQQEDSAVYLCAGNLDRVTPNSPLHFGNGTRLTVT.

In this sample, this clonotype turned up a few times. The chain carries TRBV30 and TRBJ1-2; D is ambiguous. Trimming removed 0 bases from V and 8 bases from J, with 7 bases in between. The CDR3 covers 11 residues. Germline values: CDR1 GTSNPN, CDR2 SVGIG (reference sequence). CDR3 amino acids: CAWSVGGGYTF. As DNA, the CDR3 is TGTGCCTGGAGTGTAGGAGGAGGCTACACCTTC.

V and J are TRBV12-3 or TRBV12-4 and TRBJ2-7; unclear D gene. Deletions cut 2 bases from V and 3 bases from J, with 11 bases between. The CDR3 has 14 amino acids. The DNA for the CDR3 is TGTGCCAGCAGTTTAATCCAGAGGTTCTACGAGCAGTACTTC. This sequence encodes CASSLIQRFYEQYF.

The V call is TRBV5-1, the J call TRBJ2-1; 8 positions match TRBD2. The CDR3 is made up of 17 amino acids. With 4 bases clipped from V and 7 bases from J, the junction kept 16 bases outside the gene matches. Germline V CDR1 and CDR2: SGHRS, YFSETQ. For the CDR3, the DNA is TGCGCCAGCAGCCCGTCGAACGCCGGGAGGGGGAGTAATGAGCAGTTCTTC. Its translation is CASSPSNAGRGSNEQFF.

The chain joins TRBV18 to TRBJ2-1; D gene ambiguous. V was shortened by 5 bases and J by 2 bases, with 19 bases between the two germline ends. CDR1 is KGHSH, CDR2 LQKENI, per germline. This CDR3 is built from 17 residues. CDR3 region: CASSSLNPILPYNEQFF. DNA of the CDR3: TGTGCCAGCTCATCCCTCAATCCTATCCTTCCCTACAATGAGCAGTTCTTC.